This TCR beta chain appears in the sequencing data of a study of T cell repertoires in cytomegalovirus infection. Background on the study: Recently described HLA-C-restricted plus well-studied HLA-B-restricted CMV epitopes were used. Public TCR beta signatures provided an indication of both CMV infection and a matching HLA type. General observations from the study: Cumulative frequency of public TCR beta families picked out carriers of CMV plus the relevant HLA.

The CDR3 spans 15 residues. Germline V gene sequence: CDR1 DFQATT, CDR2 SNEGSKA (reference sequence). Trimming pared 5 bases from V and 11 bases from J, leaving 27 bases between. Regarding this clonotype: Its antigen is still unknown.

Each CDR3 protein gets one entry after TCRdb re-called the reads with MiXCR. Of 650,000 to 900,000 distinct CDR3 sequences listed, approximately 32% are singletons. The source was cultured CD8+ T cells from PBMCs, collected from culture after CMV antigen stimulation. The rearrangement uses TRBV20-1 and TRBJ1-1, with no clear D. This clonotype was obtained from a human donor in good health (CMV status not recorded). Some clones in this sample may be carry-over from other donors' samples. This CDR3 is CSAHGGGFTANDAFF. In DNA, the CDR3 is TGCAGTGCTCATGGAGGAGGGTTTACTGCGAATGATGCTTTCTTT.